This T cell receptor (beta chain) was captured by sequencing in a study of T cell changes during pregnancy in multiple sclerosis. V shed 4 bases and J shed 1 base, with 9 bases lying between them. The CDR3 contains 14 residues. The germline V gene encodes CDR1 SGDLS and CDR2 YYNGEE. Using immunoSEQ multiplex PCR, the repertoire was profiled, and TCRdb retains in-frame clones only, with some absent. The sample consists of fewer than 110,000 clones, less than 95% of them appearing once. The TCR sequence derives from a female donor in good health, enrolled as a control in a pregnancy study. This specimen consisted of peripheral blood, obtained in the third trimester of pregnancy. The J gene is TRBJ1-3, the V gene TRBV9; no reliable D call. In nucleotides, the CDR3 is TGTGCCAGCAGCCAGACGGGGTCTGGAAACACCATATATTTT. Translation: CASSQTGSGNTIYF. The variable domain in full, with the rest retrieved from reference TRBV9 and TRBJ1-3, is DSGVTQTPKHLITATGQRVTLRCSPRSGDLSVYWYQQSLDQGLQFLIQYYNGEERAKGNILERFSAQQFPDLHSELNLSSLELGDSALYFCASSQTGSGNTIYFGEGSWLTVV.